These 3 T cell receptor beta chains share one sample of origin, sequenced in a study of blood T cell repertoires in COVID-19. Assay: immunoSEQ multiplex PCR; the TCRdb copy retains only in-frame clones and omits some. The data hold hundreds of thousands of clones, with 75% to 85% observed a single time. The source material was peripheral blood. These TCRs come from a woman younger than 45 with COVID-19, enrolled during active disease.

This clone was found a few times. The chain recombines TRBV21-1 with TRBJ2-3; the DNA was not used to check the table's D call, TRBD2. TRBV21-1 is a pseudogene locus. The CDR3 contains 23 residues. The CDR3 sequence is CASSPYGGLAAFTGGGSTDTQYF. The CDR3 DNA follows: TGTGCCAGCAGCCCGTATGGGGGACTAGCGGCCTTCACGGGGGGAGGTAGCACAGATACGCAGTATTTT.

V is TRBV11-3 and J is TRBJ2-3; 14 bases fit TRBD2. V lost 4 bases to trimming and J lost 10 bases; unmatched junction nucleotides: 4. The V gene's germline CDR1 is SGHNT and CDR2 YENEEA. This CDR3 is built from 14 residues. The CDR3 spells CASSSGLAGDAQYF. For the CDR3, the DNA is TGTGCCAGCAGCTCGGGACTAGCGGGGGATGCGCAGTATTTT.

V is TRBV9 and J is TRBJ2-2; 10 bases are a match to TRBD1. CDR1 is SGDLS, CDR2 YYNGEE, per germline. J lost 2 bases, V lost 7 bases, and 5 bases had no gene match. The length of the CDR3 is 15 residues. CDR3 nucleotides: TGTGCCAGCGCGTGGACAGGGGGTAACACCGGGGAGCTGTTTTTT. Its protein product is CASAWTGGNTGELFF.